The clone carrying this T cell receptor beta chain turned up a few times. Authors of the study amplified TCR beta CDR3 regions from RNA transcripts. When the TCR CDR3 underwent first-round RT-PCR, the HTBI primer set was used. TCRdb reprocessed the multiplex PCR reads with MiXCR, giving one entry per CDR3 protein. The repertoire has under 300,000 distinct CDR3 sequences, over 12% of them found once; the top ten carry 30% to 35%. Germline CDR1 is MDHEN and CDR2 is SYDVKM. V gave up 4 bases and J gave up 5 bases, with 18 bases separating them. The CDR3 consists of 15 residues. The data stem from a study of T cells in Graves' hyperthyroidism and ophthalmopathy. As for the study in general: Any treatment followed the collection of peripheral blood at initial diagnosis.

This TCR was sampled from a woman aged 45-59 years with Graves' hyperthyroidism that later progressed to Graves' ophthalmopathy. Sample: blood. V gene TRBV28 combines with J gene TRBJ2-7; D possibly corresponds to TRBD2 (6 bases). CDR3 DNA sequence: TGTGCCAGCAGTTCCCCCGATCGGGGCGGGGACGAGCAGTACTTC. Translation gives CASSSPDRGGDEQYF.